The clone carrying this T cell receptor beta chain has more than one count but fewer than ten. V shed 6 bases, J shed 3 bases, and the junction held 2 bases outside the gene matches. The CDR3 runs to 11 residues. Per the germline V gene, CDR1 is DFQATT and CDR2 is SNEGSKA (reference sequence). The record originates from a study of naive and memory T cell subsets. The beta constant-region primer was an equimolar mix of two oligonucleotides covering TRBC1 and TRBC2. TCRdb redid the calling of the UMI-ligation and nested PCR reads with MiXCR, one entry per CDR3 protein. The sample includes under 100,000 distinct CDR3 sequences, roughly 7.3% of them seen just once.

The origin of this receptor is a human donor in good health. The chain joins TRBV20-1 to TRBJ2-7, with 7 bases that match TRBD1. The sample was central memory CD4+ T cells from blood. The CDR3 DNA is TGCAGTGCGGACAGGAACTACGAGCAGTACTTC. Amino acid sequence: CSADRNYEQYF.